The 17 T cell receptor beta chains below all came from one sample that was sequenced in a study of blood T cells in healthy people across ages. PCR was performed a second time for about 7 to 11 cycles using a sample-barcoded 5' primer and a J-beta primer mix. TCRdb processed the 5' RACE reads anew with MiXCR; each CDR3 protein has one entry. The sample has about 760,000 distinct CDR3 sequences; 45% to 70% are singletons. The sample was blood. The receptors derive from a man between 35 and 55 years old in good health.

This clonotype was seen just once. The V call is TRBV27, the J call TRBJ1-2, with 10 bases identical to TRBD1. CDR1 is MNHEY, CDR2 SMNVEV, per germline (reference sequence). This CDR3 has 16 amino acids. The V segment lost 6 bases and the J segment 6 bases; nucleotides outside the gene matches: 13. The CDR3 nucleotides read TGTGCCAGCAGCAATCGACAGGGGGCGCTTCGGGATGGCTACACCTTC. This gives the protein CASSNRQGALRDGYTF.

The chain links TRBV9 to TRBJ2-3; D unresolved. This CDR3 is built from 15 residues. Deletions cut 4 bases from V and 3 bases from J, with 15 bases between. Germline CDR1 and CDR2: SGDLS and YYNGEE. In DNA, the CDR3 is TGTGCCAGCAGCCCCCGTGGGGTTTGGACAGATACGCAGTATTTT. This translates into CASSPRGVWTDTQYF.

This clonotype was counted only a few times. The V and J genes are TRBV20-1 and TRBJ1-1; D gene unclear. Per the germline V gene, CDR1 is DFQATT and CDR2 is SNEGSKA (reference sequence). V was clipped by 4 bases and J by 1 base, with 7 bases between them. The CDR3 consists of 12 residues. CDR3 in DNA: TGCAGTGCTACAGCAGGGAACACTGAAGCTTTCTTT. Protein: CSATAGNTEAFF.

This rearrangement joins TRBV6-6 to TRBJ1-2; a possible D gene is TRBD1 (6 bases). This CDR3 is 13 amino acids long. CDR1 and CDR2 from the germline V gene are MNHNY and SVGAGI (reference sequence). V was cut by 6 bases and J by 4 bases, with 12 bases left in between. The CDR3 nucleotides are TGTGCCAGCAGATCGACAGGTGCCTATGGCTACACCTTC. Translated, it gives CASRSTGAYGYTF.

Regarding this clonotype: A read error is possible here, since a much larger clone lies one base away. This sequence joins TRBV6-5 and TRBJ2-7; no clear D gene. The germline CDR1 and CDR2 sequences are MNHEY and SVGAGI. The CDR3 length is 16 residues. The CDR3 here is CTSSYSRRTSSYEQYF. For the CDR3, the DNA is TGTACCAGCAGTTACTCGAGGCGGACCAGCTCCTACGAGCAGTACTTC.

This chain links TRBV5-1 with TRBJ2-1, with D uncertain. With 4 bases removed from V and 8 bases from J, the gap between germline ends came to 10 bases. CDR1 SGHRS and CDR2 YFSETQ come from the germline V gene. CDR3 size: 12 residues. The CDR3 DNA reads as TGCGCCAGCAGCGCAGAACTTGATGAGCAGTTCTTC. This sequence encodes CASSAELDEQFF. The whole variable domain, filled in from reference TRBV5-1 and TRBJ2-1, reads KAGVTQTPRYLIKTRGQQVTLSCSPISGHRSVSWYQQTPGQGLQFLFEYFSETQRNKGNFPGRFSGRQFSNSRSEMNVSTLELGDSALYLCASSAELDEQFFGPGTRLTVL.

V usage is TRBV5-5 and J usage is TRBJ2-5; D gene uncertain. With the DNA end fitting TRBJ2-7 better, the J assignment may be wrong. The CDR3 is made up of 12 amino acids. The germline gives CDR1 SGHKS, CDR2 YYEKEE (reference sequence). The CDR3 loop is CASERLTCEQYF. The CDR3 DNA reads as TGTGCCAGCGAAAGGCTTACCTGCGAGCAGTACTTC.

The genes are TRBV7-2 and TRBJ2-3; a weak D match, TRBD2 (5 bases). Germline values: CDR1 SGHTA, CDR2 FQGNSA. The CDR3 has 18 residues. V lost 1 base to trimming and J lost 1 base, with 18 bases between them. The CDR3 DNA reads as TGTGCCAGCAGCTTAGACCGTGTATTGGGGAGCCGCACAGATACGCAGTATTTT. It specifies CASSLDRVLGSRTDTQYF.

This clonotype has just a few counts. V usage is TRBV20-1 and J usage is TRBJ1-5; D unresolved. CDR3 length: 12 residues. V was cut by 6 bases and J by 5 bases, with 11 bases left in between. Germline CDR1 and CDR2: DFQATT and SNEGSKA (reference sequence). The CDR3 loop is CSATRADQPQHF. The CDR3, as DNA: TGCAGTGCCACTCGGGCGGATCAGCCCCAGCATTTT.

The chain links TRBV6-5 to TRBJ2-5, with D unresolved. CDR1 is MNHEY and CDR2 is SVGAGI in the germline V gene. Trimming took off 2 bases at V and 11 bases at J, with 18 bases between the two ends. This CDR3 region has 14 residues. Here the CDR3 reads CASSYGLGSNEQYF. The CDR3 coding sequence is TGTGCCAGCAGTTACGGTCTAGGTTCGAATGAGCAGTACTTC.

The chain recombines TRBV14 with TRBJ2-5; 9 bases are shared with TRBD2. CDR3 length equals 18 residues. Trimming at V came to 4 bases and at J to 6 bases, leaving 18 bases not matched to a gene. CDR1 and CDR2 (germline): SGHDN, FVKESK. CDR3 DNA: TGTGCCAGCAGCCCCAACCTCCTTGGCGGGGGGGTCATGAAGACCCAGTACTTC. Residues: CASSPNLLGGGVMKTQYF.

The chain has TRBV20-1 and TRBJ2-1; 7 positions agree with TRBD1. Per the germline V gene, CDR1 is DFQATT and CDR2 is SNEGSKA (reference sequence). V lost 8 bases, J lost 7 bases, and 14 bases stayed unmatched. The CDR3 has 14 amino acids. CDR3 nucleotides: TGCAGTCCCTTCGGTGGGACAGTCGGAAATGAGCAGTTCTTC. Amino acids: CSPFGGTVGNEQFF.

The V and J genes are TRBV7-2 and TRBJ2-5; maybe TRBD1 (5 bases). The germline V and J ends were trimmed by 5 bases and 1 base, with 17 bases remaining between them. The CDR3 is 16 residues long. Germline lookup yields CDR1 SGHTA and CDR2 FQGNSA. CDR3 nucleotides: TGTGCCAGCAGCCCAATAGAGACAGCACTCCAAGAGACCCAGTACTTC. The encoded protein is CASSPIETALQETQYF.

CDR3 bases: TGCAGTGCTCATAAGGACGGGAATGAGCAGTTCTTC. Its translation is CSAHKDGNEQFF. J is TRBJ2-1 and V is TRBV20-1; D is unresolved. CDR3 size: 12 residues. V lost 5 bases and J 7 bases, leaving 12 bases between the germline ends. In germline, CDR1 is DFQATT, CDR2 SNEGSKA (reference sequence).

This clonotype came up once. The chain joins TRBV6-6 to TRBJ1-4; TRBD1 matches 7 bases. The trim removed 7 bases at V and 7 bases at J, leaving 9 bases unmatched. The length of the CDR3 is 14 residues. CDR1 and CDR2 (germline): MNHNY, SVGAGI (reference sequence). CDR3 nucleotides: TGTGCCAGCACCCAGACAGGGTCAGTTGAAAAACTGTTTTTT. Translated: CASTQTGSVEKLFF.

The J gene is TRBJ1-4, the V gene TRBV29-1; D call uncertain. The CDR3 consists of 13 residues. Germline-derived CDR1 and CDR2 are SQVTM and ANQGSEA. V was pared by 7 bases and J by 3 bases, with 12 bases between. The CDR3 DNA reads TGCAGCGGGACGCCGGGGTCTAATGAAAAACTGTTTTTT. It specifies CSGTPGSNEKLFF.

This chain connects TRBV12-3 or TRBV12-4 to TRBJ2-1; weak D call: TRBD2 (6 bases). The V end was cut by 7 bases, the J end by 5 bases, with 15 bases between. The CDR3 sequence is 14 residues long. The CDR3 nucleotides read TGTGCCAGCACTTCCCCGATAGCGGACAATGAGCAGTTCTTC. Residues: CASTSPIADNEQFF.